In its sample, the clone carrying this T cell receptor beta chain was seen a few times. No antigen is known for it. This CDR3 contains 17 residues. V was trimmed by 4 bases and J by 4 bases, leaving 20 bases between them. Per germline, CDR1 LGHNA and CDR2 YSLEER. Autoimmune disease history or systemic immunosuppression led to patient exclusion. Profiled with immunoSEQ multiplex PCR; TCRdb holds only in-frame clones, not every one. Altogether 13,000 to 15,000 clones are present, about 78% being singletons, with the ten largest covering 16%. The sample originates from a study of OX40 agonist ivuxolimab in advanced cancers. Across the study: Patients received the agonistic anti-OX40 (CD134) antibody ivuxolimab. The study's findings and limits: Mean expanded clone counts were higher in CD8+ than CD4+ T cells. Dose levels from 0.1 to 3.0 mg/kg saw CD4+ and CD8+ blood T cells expand clonally by week 6.

Material: CD4+ or CD8+ T cells sorted from blood, obtained in a trial of the OX40 agonist ivuxolimab. The chain combines TRBV4-3 with TRBJ2-1; possible D gene TRBD1, 5 bases. The sequence was collected from an adult with an advanced solid tumor such as melanoma, head and neck, liver or kidney cancer. The CDR3 region has the DNA TGCGCCAGCAGCCTCTACCCGCAGGGTAACGGATACAATGAGCAGTTCTTC. Translated: CASSLYPQGNGYNEQFF.